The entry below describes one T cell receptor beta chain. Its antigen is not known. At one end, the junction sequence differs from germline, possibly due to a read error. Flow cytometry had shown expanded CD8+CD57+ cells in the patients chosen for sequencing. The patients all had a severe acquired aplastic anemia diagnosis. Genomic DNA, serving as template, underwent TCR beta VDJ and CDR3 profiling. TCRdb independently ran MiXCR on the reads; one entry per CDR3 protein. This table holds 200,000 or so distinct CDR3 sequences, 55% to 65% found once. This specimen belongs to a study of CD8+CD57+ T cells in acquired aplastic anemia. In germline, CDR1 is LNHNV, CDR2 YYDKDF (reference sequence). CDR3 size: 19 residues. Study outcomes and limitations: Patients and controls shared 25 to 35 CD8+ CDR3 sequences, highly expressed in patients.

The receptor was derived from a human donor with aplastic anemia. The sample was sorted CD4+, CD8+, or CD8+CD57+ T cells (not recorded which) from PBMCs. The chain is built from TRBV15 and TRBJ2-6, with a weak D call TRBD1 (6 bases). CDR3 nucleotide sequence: TGTGCCACCAGCGGAGACAGGATTCAATCCCTCGCTGGGGCCAACGTCCTGACTTTC. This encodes CATSGDRIQSLAGANVLTF.